These 29 T cell receptor beta chains were all obtained from the same sample, sequenced in a study of T cells in Graves' hyperthyroidism and ophthalmopathy. TCR beta CDR3 region amplification was performed from RNA transcripts. With the HTBI primer set, the TCR CDR3 went through a first round of RT-PCR. In TCRdb, the multiplex PCR reads were re-called with MiXCR into one record per CDR3 protein. The table shows roughly 200,000 distinct CDR3 sequences, with approximately 16% occurring only once. Sequencing was carried out using blood. Source of these receptors: a woman between 50 and 59 years old with Graves' hyperthyroidism.

As for this clonotype: The CDR3 end shows no conserved phenylalanine or tryptophan, and so a read error is likely. The CDR3 DNA follows: TGTGCCAGCAGCTCGCAGGGTGGAATAACTGAAGCTTTCTCT. Its translation is CASSSQGGITEAFS. The chain recombines TRBV7-2 with TRBJ1-1; maybe TRBD1 (5 bases). This CDR3 comprises 14 residues. V was cut by 4 bases and J by 5 bases, with 14 bases left in between. The germline gives CDR1 SGHTA, CDR2 FQGNSA.

This clonotype was picked up many times. V is TRBV20-1 and J is TRBJ2-1; D call uncertain. Trimming stripped 3 bases from V and 7 bases from J, with 10 bases between. The CDR3 is made up of 12 amino acids. CDR1 and CDR2 (germline): DFQATT, SNEGSKA (reference sequence). CDR3 region: CSASVQTNEQFF. Here the CDR3 DNA reads TGCAGTGCTAGCGTTCAGACGAATGAGCAGTTCTTC.

The chain couples TRBV15 to TRBJ2-1; TRBD2 agrees at 11 bases. This CDR3 has 13 residues. J lost 10 bases, V lost 6 bases, and 5 bases had no gene match. The germline V gene encodes CDR1 LNHNV and CDR2 YYDKDF (reference sequence). The CDR3 DNA is TGTGCCACCAGGAAGCTAGCGGGAGGAGAGCAGTTCTTC. Encoded protein: CATRKLAGGEQFF.

This clonotype has ten or more counts. This rearrangement joins TRBV2 to TRBJ2-7; 11 positions match TRBD2. The CDR3 sequence is 15 residues long. J was trimmed by 5 bases and V by 3 bases; bases with no gene match: 6. Germline V gene sequence: CDR1 SNHLY, CDR2 FYNNEI. The CDR3 loop is CASSDSLAGADEQYF. The CDR3 DNA sequence: TGTGCCAGCAGTGATTCACTAGCGGGAGCGGACGAGCAGTACTTC.

This sequence joins TRBV3-1 and TRBJ2-7, with 8 bases that match TRBD2. This CDR3 comprises 15 residues. The germline gives CDR1 LGHDT, CDR2 YNNKEL (reference sequence). V dropped 4 bases and J dropped 0; count of bases not matched to a gene: 5. Written as DNA, the CDR3 is TGTGCCAGCAGCCGTAGCGGGGCGAGCTCCTACGAGCAGTACTTC. Its protein product is CASSRSGASSYEQYF.

The gene calls are TRBV20-1 and TRBJ2-7; 7 bases are shared with TRBD1. After removal of 1 base from V and 8 bases from J, the junction contained 11 bases not matched to a gene. The CDR3 extends over 14 amino acids. In germline, CDR1 is DFQATT, CDR2 SNEGSKA (reference sequence). The CDR3 here is CSARGAKGAGQQYF. CDR3 in DNA: TGCAGTGCTAGAGGGGCAAAGGGGGCAGGCCAGCAGTACTTC.

The CDR3 nucleotides read TGTGCCAGCGGGGGACTAGCGGGAGAGGTAAATACGCAGTATTTT. This encodes CASGGLAGEVNTQYF. The V gene is TRBV11-3, the J gene TRBJ2-3, with 14 positions matching TRBD2. The CDR3 runs to 15 residues. V dropped 8 bases and J dropped 7; count of bases not matched to a gene: 8. Germline values: CDR1 SGHNT, CDR2 YENEEA.

This clonotype was seen repeatedly, ten times or more. This chain uses TRBV12-3 or TRBV12-4 with TRBJ2-7, with 14 bases matching TRBD2. J lost 8 bases, V lost 5 bases, and 8 bases had no gene match. The CDR3 loop spans 15 amino acids. This CDR3 reads CASSPAGTSGRKQYF. For the CDR3, the DNA is TGTGCCAGCAGTCCAGCCGGGACTAGCGGGAGAAAGCAGTACTTC.

In its sample, this clonotype was seen many times. The J gene is TRBJ1-1, the V gene TRBV7-9; D not resolved. The germline gives CDR1 SEHNR, CDR2 FQNEAQ (reference sequence). V gave up 7 bases and J gave up 1 base, with 10 bases separating them. The CDR3 is 13 amino acids. This CDR3 reads CASIEAGNTEAFF. The CDR3 nucleotides are TGTGCCAGCATCGAAGCAGGGAACACTGAAGCTTTCTTT. Using reference TRBV7-9 and TRBJ1-1 for the parts outside the CDR3, the full variable domain is DTGVSQNPRHKITKRGQNVTFRCDPISEHNRLYWYRQTLGQGPEFLTYFQNEAQLEKSRLLSDRFSAERPKGSFSTLEIQRTEQGDSAMYLCASIEAGNTEAFFGQGTRLTVV.

This clonotype was seen repeatedly, ten times or more. The chain combines TRBV28 with TRBJ1-1; D ambiguous. The V end was cut by 8 bases, the J end by 3 bases, with 4 bases between. Germline V lookup: CDR1 MDHEN, CDR2 SYDVKM. CDR3 length equals 10 residues. As DNA, the CDR3 is TGTGCCAGCGTGGACACTGAAGCTTTCTTT. This gives the protein CASVDTEAFF.

This clonotype was observed a handful of times. The J gene is TRBJ1-5, the V gene TRBV20-1; D is possibly TRBD1 (6 bases). The CDR3 totals 12 residues. Germline loops: CDR1 DFQATT, CDR2 SNEGSKA (reference sequence). Deletions cut 4 bases from V and 7 bases from J, with 11 bases between. CDR3 amino acids: CSAKQGLQPQHF. For the CDR3, the DNA is TGCAGTGCTAAACAGGGCCTACAGCCCCAGCATTTT.

The chain carries TRBV29-1 and TRBJ1-2; unclear D gene. The germline V and J ends were trimmed by 4 bases and 2 bases, with 20 bases remaining between them. This CDR3 is built from 16 residues. Germline CDR1 reads SQVTM; CDR2 reads ANQGSEA. The CDR3 is CSVVASTAGGNYGYTF. The CDR3 DNA reads as TGCAGCGTTGTTGCCTCTACAGCTGGAGGGAACTATGGCTACACCTTC.

To note about this clonotype: Its ends do not fully match the called genes, so a read error is possible. The V gene is TRBV28, the J gene TRBJ2-5; the match to TRBD2 covers 12 bases. Per the germline V gene, CDR1 is MDHEN and CDR2 is SYDVKM. The CDR3 extends over 13 amino acids. CDR3 region: CASSLGLAGPRHF. CDR3 nucleotides: TGTGCCAGCAGCTTGGGACTAGCGGGCCCCCGGCACTTC.

This clonotype showed up many times. The rearrangement joins TRBV28 to TRBJ2-3; a possible D gene is TRBD1 (5 bases). This CDR3 region has 14 residues. Trimming pared 6 bases from V and 1 base from J, leaving 11 bases between. Looked up from germline, CDR1 is MDHEN and CDR2 is SYDVKM. The CDR3 sequence: CASSTIGGTDTQYF. Here the CDR3 DNA reads TGTGCCAGCAGCACCATAGGGGGCACAGATACGCAGTATTTT. The entire variable domain, with the rest obtained from reference TRBV28 and TRBJ2-3, is as follows: DVKVTQSSRYLVKRTGEKVFLECVQDMDHENMFWYRQDPGLGLRLIYFSYDVKMKEKGDIPEGYSVSREKKERFSLILESASTNQTSMYLCASSTIGGTDTQYFGPGTRLTVL.

A few counts support this clonotype. J is TRBJ1-3 and V is TRBV5-8; D is unresolved. Germline V CDR1 and CDR2: SGHTS, YDEGEE. Deletions cut 0 bases from V and 0 bases from J, with 10 bases between. This CDR3 comprises 16 residues. DNA of the CDR3: TGTGCCAGCAGCTTGGGAGGACGGAGCTCTGGAAACACCATATATTTT. Protein sequence: CASSLGGRSSGNTIYF.

The chain recombines TRBV24-1 with TRBJ1-1; D is ambiguous. V was pared by 0 bases and J by 2 bases, with 3 bases between. Germline values: CDR1 KGHDR, CDR2 SFDVKD. This CDR3 comprises 13 residues. This CDR3 reads CATSDLLNTEAFF. CDR3 in DNA: TGTGCCACCAGTGATTTGTTAAACACTGAAGCTTTCTTT.

This clonotype occurred many times. This chain uses TRBV24-1 with TRBJ2-5, with 9 bases aligning to TRBD1. The V gene end was trimmed by 9 bases and the J gene end by 1 base; junction bases not matched to a gene: 11. The CDR3 totals 16 residues. Germline V lookup: CDR1 KGHDR, CDR2 SFDVKD. The CDR3 nucleotides read TGTGCCACCGCAACTCCGGGGACAGGGACCCAAGAGACCCAGTACTTC. Encoded protein: CATATPGTGTQETQYF.

Note on this clonotype: This may arise from a read error, as a much more abundant clone is one base away. The chain uses TRBV28 and TRBJ2-7; 7 nucleotides agree with TRBD2. The CDR3 has 13 residues. V trimming: 7 bases; J trimming: 2 bases; junction bases outside the gene matches: 5. The germline V gene encodes CDR1 MDHEN and CDR2 SYDVKM. CDR3 nucleotides: TGTGCCAGCATTCAGCGGGGCCCCTACGAGCAGTACTTC. Translation: CASIQRGPYEQYF.

This clonotype was recorded at least ten times. CDR3 nucleotide sequence: TGCAGCGCTCGGACAGGGGATGGCTACACCTTC. Translating it yields CSARTGDGYTF. The V call is TRBV29-1, the J call TRBJ1-2, with 9 positions matching TRBD1. Per the germline V gene, CDR1 is SQVTM and CDR2 is ANQGSEA. The CDR3 contains 11 residues. Trimming at V came to 7 bases and at J to 6 bases, leaving 3 bases not matched to a gene.

This clonotype was observed a handful of times. The V and J genes are TRBV6-2 or TRBV6-3 and TRBJ2-3, with 7 positions matching TRBD2. The trim removed 3 bases at V and 3 bases at J, leaving 12 bases unmatched. From germline, CDR1 is MNHEY and CDR2 SVGEGT. The CDR3 totals 17 residues. CDR3 sequence reads: CASSYYRGAGVTDTQYF. The CDR3, as DNA: TGTGCCAGCAGTTATTACCGGGGCGCGGGAGTTACAGATACGCAGTATTTT.

As regards this clonotype: This sequence may be a read error, since a much larger clone differs from it by one base. The V gene is TRBV27, the J gene TRBJ1-1; D possibly corresponds to TRBD1 (5 bases). The CDR3 covers 15 residues. Trimming pared 2 bases from V and 7 bases from J, leaving 17 bases between. Germline V gives CDR1 MNHEY, CDR2 SMNVEV (reference sequence). In DNA, the CDR3 is TGTGCCAGCAGTTTAGTGTGGGGGGGGAGTGGTGAAGCTTTCTTT. Translating it yields CASSLVWGGSGEAFF.

This clonotype was picked up many times. The gene calls are TRBV20-1 and TRBJ1-1; 7 nucleotides line up with TRBD1. V dropped 0 bases and J dropped 11; count of bases not matched to a gene: 12. The germline gives CDR1 DFQATT, CDR2 SNEGSKA (reference sequence). This CDR3 spans 14 amino acids. This CDR3 reads CSARDQGGYRSAFF. The DNA for the CDR3 is TGCAGTGCTAGAGATCAGGGGGGATATCGTAGTGCTTTCTTT.

This clonotype came up many times. This sequence joins TRBV7-9 and TRBJ2-1; 11 bases map to TRBD2. Germline CDR1 and CDR2: SEHNR and FQNEAQ (reference sequence). V lost 5 bases to trimming and J lost 2 bases; unmatched junction nucleotides: 2. The CDR3 is 15 amino acids. CDR3 DNA sequence: TGTGCCAGCAGCCCTAGCGGGGGGACCTACAATGAGCAGTTCTTC. Amino acids: CASSPSGGTYNEQFF.

This clonotype was seen more than once but under ten times. This chain connects TRBV10-3 to TRBJ1-2; D is perhaps TRBD1 (6 bases). Trimming removed 3 bases from V and 8 bases from J, with 16 bases in between. The CDR3 totals 14 residues. CDR1 ENHRY and CDR2 SYGVKD come from the germline V gene. CDR3 loop: CAISDPPDRRGYTF. CDR3 bases: TGTGCCATCAGTGATCCCCCGGACAGACGAGGCTACACCTTC.

The chain uses TRBV12-3 or TRBV12-4 and TRBJ2-1, with D perhaps TRBD2 (5 bases). The CDR3 runs 15 residues. V gave up 7 bases and J gave up 0 bases, with 13 bases separating them. The CDR3 DNA reads as TGTGCCAGCACCCTGGACTTTCACTCCTACAATGAGCAGTTCTTC. Translating gives CASTLDFHSYNEQFF.

Ten or more counts support this clonotype. The V call is TRBV7-9, the J call TRBJ2-4, with 11 bases that match TRBD2. The CDR3 loop spans 19 amino acids. The ends lost 3 bases at V and 0 bases at J; junction bases unmatched: 10. Germline CDR1 and CDR2: SEHNR and FQNEAQ (reference sequence). The CDR3 DNA sequence: TGTGCCAGCAGCTTCTGGTCGGGACTAGCGGATATAGCCAAAAACATTCAGTACTTC. This translates into CASSFWSGLADIAKNIQYF.

At least ten counts were recorded for this clonotype. The CDR3 loop reads CASSRGANTEAFF. The CDR3 DNA reads as TGTGCCAGCAGTCGAGGGGCGAACACTGAAGCTTTCTTT. The chain joins TRBV6-1 to TRBJ1-1, with D possibly matching TRBD1 (5 bases). The V gene lost 5 bases and the J gene lost 1 base, with 8 bases spanning the gap. Germline values: CDR1 MNHNS, CDR2 SASEGT. The CDR3 sequence is 13 residues long.

This clonotype was seen at least ten times. This rearrangement joins TRBV9 to TRBJ1-2, with TRBD1 matching 7 bases. With V trimmed by 4 bases and J by 8 bases, 8 bases remained unmatched. The CDR3 spans 13 residues. The V gene's germline CDR1 is SGDLS and CDR2 YYNGEE. CDR3 protein: CASSFRGGLGYTF. CDR3 DNA: TGTGCCAGCAGCTTCAGGGGGGGGCTAGGCTACACCTTC. The whole variable domain, remainder taken from reference TRBV9 and TRBJ1-2, is DSGVTQTPKHLITATGQRVTLRCSPRSGDLSVYWYQQSLDQGLQFLIQYYNGEERAKGNILERFSAQQFPDLHSELNLSSLELGDSALYFCASSFRGGLGYTFGSGTRLTVV.

This clonotype was seen many times. The V gene is TRBV7-2, the J gene TRBJ2-1; 10 nucleotides match TRBD1. This CDR3 has 16 residues. Germline V lookup: CDR1 SGHTA, CDR2 FQGNSA. The V segment lost 1 base and the J segment 4 bases; nucleotides outside the gene matches: 4. CDR3 coding DNA: TGTGCCAGCAGCTTAGATGGGACAGGGGTGTACAATGAGCAGTTCTTC. It yields the protein CASSLDGTGVYNEQFF.